The TCR beta chain described here comes from a study of brain T cells in children with intractable seizures. Overall study results and limits: Clones missing pre-surgery may reflect undersampling of that blood sample. Patients' HCMV serostatus was unknown; virus specificity rests on CDR3 similarity alone.

A remark on this clone: Antigen: not known.

Pre-surgery treatment included at least one anti-epileptic drug. This CDR3 comprises 14 residues. The V gene's germline CDR1 is SGHRS and CDR2 YFSETQ. V dropped 9 bases and J dropped 2; count of bases not matched to a gene: 6. The assay was immunoSEQ multiplex PCR, and TCRdb's table has in-frame clones only and misses some. The repertoire holds 55,000 to 80,000 clones, with about 96% as singletons. This chain links TRBV5-1 with TRBJ2-2, with 8 positions matching TRBD1. This sample comprised peripheral blood, obtained at surgery. The clonotype comes from a boy under three years old with focal cortical dysplasia and intractable seizures. CDR3 amino acids: CATEDRDNTGELFF. The CDR3 DNA reads TGCGCCACTGAGGACAGGGATAACACCGGGGAGCTGTTTTTT.